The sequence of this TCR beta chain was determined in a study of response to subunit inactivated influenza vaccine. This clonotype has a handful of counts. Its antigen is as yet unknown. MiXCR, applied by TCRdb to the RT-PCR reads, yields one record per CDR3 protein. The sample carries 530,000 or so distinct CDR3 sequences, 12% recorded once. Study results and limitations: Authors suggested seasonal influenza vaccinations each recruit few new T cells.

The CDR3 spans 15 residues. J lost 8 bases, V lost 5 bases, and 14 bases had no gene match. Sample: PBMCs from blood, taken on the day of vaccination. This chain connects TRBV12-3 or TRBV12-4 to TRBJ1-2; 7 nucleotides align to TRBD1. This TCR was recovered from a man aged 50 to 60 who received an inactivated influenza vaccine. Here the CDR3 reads CASSRQTGIGEGYTF. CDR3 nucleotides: TGTGCCAGCAGTCGTCAGACAGGGATTGGTGAAGGCTACACCTTC.